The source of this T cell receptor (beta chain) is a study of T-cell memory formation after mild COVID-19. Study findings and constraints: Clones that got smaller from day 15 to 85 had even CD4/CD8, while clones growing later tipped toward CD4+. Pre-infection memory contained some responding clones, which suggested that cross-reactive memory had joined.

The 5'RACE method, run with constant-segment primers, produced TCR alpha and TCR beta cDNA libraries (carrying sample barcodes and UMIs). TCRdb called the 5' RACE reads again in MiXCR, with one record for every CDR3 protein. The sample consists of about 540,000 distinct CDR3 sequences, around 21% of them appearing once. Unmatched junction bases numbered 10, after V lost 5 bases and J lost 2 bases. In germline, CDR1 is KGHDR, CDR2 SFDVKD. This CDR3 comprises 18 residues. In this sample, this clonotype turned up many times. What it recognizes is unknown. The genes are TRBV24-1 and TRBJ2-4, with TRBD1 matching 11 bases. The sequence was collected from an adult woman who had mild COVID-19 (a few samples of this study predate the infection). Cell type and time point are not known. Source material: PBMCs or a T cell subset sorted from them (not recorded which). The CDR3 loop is CATSVGLGQGATKNIQYF. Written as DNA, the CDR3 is TGTGCCACCAGTGTAGGACTTGGACAGGGGGCGACCAAAAACATTCAGTACTTC.